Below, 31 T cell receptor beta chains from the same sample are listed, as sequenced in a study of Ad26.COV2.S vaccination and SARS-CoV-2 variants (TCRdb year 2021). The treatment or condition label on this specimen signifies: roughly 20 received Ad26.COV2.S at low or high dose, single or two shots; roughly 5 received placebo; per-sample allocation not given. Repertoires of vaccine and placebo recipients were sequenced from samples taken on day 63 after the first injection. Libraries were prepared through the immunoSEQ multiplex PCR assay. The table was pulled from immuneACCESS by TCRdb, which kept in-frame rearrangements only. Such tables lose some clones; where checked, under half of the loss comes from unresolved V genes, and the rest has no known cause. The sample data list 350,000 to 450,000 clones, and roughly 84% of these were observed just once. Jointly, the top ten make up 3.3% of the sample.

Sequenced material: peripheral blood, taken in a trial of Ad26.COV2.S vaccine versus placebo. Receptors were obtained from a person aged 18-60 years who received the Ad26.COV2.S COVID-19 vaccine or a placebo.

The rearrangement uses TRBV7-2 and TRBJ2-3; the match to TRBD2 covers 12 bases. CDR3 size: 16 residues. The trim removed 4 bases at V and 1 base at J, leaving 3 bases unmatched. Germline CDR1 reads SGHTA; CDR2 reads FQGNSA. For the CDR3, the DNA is TGTGCCAGCAGCTCGACTAGCGGGGGCCGCACAGATACGCAGTATTTT. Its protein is CASSSTSGGRTDTQYF. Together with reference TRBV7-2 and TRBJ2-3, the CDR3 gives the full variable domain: GAGVSQSPSNKVTEKGKDVELRCDPISGHTALYWYRQSLGQGLEFLIYFQGNSAPDKSGLPSDRFSAERTGGSVSTLTIQRTQQEDSAVYLCASSSTSGGRTDTQYFGPGTRLTVL.

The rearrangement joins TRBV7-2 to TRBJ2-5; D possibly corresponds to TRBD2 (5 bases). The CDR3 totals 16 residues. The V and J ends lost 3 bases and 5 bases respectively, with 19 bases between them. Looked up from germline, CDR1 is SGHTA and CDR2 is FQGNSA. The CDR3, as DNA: TGTGCCAGCAGCTTCCTAGTTTCCGGGGTATTGGAGACCCAGTACTTC. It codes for CASSFLVSGVLETQYF. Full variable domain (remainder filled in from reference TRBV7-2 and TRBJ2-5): GAGVSQSPSNKVTEKGKDVELRCDPISGHTALYWYRQSLGQGLEFLIYFQGNSAPDKSGLPSDRFSAERTGGSVSTLTIQRTQQEDSAVYLCASSFLVSGVLETQYFGPGTRLLVL.

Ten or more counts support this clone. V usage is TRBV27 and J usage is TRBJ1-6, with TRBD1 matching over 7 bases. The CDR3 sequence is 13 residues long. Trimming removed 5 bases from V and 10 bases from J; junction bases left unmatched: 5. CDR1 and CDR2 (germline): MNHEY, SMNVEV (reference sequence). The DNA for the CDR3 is TGTGCCAGCAGTCAGACAGGGTGGTCACCCCTCCACTTT. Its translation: CASSQTGWSPLHF.

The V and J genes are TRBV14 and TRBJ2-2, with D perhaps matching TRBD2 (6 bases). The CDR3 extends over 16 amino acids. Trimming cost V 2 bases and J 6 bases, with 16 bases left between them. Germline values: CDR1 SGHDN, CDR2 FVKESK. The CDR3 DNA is TGTGCCAGCAGCCAAAATCCCCTAGCGACGGCCGGGGAGCTGTTTTTT. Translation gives CASSQNPLATAGELFF. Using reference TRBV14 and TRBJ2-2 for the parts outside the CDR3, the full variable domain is EAGVTQFPSHSVIEKGQTVTLRCDPISGHDNLYWYRRVMGKEIKFLLHFVKESKQDESGMPNNRFLAERTGGTYSTLKVQPAELEDSGVYFCASSQNPLATAGELFFGEGSRLTVL.

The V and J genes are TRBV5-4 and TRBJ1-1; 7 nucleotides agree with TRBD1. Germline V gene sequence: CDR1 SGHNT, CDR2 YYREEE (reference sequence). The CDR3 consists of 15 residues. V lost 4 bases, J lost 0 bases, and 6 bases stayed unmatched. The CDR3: CASSHRQGLNTEAFF. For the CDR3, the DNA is TGTGCCAGCAGCCACCGACAGGGTTTGAACACTGAAGCTTTCTTT.

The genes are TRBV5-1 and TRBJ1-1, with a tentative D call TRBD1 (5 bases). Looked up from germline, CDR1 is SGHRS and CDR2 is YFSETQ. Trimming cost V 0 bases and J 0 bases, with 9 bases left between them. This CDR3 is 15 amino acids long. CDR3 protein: CASSLDPGMNTEAFF. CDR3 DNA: TGCGCCAGCAGCTTGGATCCAGGGATGAACACTGAAGCTTTCTTT.

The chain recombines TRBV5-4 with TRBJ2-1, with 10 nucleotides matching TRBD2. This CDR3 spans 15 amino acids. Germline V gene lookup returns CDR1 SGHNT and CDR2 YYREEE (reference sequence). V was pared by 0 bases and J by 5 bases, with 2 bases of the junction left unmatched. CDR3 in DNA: TGTGCCAGCAGCTTGGGTCTAGCGGGGGACAATGAGCAGTTCTTC. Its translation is CASSLGLAGDNEQFF.

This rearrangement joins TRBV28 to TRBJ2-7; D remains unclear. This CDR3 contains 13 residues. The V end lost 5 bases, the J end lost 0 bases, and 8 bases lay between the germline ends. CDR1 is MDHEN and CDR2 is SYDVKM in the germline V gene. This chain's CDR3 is CASSLLRSYEQYF. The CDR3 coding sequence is TGTGCCAGCAGTCTTCTACGCTCCTACGAGCAGTACTTC. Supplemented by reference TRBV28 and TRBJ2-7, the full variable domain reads DVKVTQSSRYLVKRTGEKVFLECVQDMDHENMFWYRQDPGLGLRLIYFSYDVKMKEKGDIPEGYSVSREKKERFSLILESASTNQTSMYLCASSLLRSYEQYFGPGTRLTVT.

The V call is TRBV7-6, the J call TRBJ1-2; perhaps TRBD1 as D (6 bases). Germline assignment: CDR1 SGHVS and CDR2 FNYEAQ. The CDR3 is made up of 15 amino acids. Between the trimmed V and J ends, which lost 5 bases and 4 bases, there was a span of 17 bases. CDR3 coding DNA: TGTGCCAGCAGCCCGTCGGGGGGGCCCACCTATGGCTACACCTTC. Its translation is CASSPSGGPTYGYTF. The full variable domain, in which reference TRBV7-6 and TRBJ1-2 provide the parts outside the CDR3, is GAGVSQSPRYKVTKRGQDVALRCDPISGHVSLYWYRQALGQGPEFLTYFNYEAQQDKSGLPNDRFSAERPEGSISTLTIQRTEQRDSAMYRCASSPSGGPTYGYTFGSGTRLTVV.

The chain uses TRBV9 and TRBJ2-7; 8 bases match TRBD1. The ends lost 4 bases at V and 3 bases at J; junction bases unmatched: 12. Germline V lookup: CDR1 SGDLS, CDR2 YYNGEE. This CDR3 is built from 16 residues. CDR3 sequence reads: CASSPNDRGWVYEQYF. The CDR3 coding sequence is TGTGCCAGCAGCCCGAATGACAGGGGATGGGTCTACGAGCAGTACTTC.

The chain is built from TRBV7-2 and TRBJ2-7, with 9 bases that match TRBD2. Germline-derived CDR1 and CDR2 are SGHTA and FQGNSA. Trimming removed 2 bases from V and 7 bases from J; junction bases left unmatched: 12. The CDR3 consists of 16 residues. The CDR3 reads CASSLLGLASSDEQYF. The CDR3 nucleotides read TGTGCCAGCAGCTTATTGGGACTAGCCTCTTCGGATGAGCAGTACTTC.

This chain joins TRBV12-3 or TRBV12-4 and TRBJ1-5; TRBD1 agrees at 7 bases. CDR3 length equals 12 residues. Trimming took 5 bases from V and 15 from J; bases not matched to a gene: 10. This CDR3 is CASSTDRVIWHF. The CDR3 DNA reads TGTGCCAGCAGTACCGACAGGGTTATCTGGCATTTT.

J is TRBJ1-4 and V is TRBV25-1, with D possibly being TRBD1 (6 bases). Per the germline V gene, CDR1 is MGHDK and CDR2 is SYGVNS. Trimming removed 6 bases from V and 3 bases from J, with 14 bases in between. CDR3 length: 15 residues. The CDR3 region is CASRAQTGPNEKLFF. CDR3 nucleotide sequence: TGTGCCAGCAGGGCACAAACAGGGCCTAATGAAAAACTGTTTTTT.

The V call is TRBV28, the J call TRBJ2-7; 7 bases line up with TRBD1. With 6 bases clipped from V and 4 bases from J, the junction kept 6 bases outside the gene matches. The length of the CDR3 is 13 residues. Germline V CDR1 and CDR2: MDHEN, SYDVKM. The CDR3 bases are TGTGCCAGCAGAACGACCAGGGGGTACGAGCAGTACTTC. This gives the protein CASRTTRGYEQYF.

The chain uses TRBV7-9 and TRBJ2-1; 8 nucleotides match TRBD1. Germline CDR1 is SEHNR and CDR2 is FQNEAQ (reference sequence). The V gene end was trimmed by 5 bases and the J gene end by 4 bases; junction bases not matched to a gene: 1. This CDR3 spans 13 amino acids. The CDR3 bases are TGTGCCAGCAGCCGGACAGGGTACAATGAGCAGTTCTTC. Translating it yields CASSRTGYNEQFF.

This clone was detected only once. The DNA for the CDR3 is TGTGCCAGCAGCTTAAGTGTTCAGAGCTCTGGAAACACCATATATTTT. Protein product: CASSLSVQSSGNTIYF. The chain combines TRBV11-2 with TRBJ1-3, with D unresolved. Germline V gene data show CDR1 as SGHAT and CDR2 as FQNNGV. The CDR3 covers 16 residues. Trimming pared 2 bases from V and 0 bases from J, leaving 11 bases between.

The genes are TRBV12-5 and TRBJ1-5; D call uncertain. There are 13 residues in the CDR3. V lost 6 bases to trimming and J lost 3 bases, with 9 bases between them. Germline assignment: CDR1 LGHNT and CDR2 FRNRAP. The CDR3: CASGLEDNQPQHF. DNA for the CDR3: TGTGCTAGTGGCCTCGAGGACAATCAGCCCCAGCATTTT.

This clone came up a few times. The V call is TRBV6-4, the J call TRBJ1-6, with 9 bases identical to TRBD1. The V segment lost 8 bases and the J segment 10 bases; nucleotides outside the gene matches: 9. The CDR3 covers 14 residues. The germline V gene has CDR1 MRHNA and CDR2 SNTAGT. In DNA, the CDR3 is TGTGCCAGCCCCCCGGGACAGGGAAGGTCACCCCTCCACTTT. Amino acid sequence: CASPPGQGRSPLHF.

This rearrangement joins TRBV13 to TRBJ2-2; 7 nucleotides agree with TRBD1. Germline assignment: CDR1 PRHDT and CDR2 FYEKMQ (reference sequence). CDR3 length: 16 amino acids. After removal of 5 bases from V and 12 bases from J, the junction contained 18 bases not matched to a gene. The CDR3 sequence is CASSEVSGTVAPQLFF. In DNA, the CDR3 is TGTGCCAGCAGCGAAGTATCCGGGACAGTCGCTCCGCAGCTGTTTTTT.

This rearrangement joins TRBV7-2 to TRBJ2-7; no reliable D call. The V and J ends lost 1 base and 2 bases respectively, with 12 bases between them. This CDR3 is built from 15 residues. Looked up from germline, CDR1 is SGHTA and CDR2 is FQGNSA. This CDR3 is CASSLVSRQAYEQYF. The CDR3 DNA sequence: TGTGCCAGCAGCTTAGTTTCCCGTCAGGCCTACGAGCAGTACTTC.

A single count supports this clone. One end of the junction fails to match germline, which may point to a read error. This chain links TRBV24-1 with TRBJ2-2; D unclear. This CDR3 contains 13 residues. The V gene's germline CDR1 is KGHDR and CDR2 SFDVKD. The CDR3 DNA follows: TGTGCCACAAGTGGGTTTTCCACCGGGGAGCTGTTTTTT. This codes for CATSGFSTGELFF.

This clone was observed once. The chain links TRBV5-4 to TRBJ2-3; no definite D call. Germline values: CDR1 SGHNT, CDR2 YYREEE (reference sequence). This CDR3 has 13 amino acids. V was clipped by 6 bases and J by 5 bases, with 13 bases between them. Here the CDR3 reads CASTLGREDTQYF. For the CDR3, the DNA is TGTGCCAGCACCCTTGGAAGGGAAGATACGCAGTATTTT.

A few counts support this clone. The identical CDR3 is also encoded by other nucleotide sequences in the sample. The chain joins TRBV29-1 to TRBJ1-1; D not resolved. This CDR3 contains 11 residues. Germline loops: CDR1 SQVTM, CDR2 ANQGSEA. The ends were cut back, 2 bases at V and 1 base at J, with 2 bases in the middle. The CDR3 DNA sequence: TGCAGCGTTGAACCGAACACTGAAGCTTTCTTT. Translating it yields CSVEPNTEAFF.

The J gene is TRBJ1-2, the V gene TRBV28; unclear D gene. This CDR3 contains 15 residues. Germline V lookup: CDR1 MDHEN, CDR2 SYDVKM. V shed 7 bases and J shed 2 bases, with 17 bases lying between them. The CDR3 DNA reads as TGTGCCAGCACCTCCCCGAAAGGTTCCAACTATGGCTACACCTTC. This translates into CASTSPKGSNYGYTF.

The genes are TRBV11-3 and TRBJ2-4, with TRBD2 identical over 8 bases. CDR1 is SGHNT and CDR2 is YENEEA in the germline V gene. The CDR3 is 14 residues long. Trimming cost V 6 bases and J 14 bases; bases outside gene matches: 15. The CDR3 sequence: CASSRTARGAVEYF. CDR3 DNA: TGTGCCAGCAGTCGTACTGCGCGGGGGGCCGTTGAGTACTTC. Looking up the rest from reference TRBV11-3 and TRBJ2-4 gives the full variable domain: EAGVVQSPRYKIIEKKQPVAFWCNPISGHNTLYWYLQNLGQGPELLIRYENEEAVDDSQLPKDRFSAERLKGVDSTLKIQPAELGDSAVYLCASSRTARGAVEYFGAGTRLSVL.

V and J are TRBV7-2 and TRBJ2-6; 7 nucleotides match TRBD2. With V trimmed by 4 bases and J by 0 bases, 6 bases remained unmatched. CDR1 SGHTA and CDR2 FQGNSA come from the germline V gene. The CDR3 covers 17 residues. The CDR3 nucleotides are TGTGCCAGCAGCTCCCGGGGCGGGGGCTCTGGGGCCAACGTCCTGACTTTC. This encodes CASSSRGGGSGANVLTF.

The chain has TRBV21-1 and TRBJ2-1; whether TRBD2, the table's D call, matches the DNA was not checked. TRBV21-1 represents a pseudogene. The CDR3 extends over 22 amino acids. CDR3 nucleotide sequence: TGTGCCAGCAGCTCAAAGAAGGGGGGACTAGCGGGAGGCCCGAGAACAAGCAATGAGCAGTTCTTC. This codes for CASSSKKGGLAGGPRTSNEQFF.

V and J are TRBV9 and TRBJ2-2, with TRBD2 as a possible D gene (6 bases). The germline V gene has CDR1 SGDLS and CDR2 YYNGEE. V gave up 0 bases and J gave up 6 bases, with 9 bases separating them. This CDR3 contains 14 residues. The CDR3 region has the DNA TGTGCCAGCAGCGTAGAGAGCGGGCCCGGGGAGCTGTTTTTT. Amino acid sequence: CASSVESGPGELFF.

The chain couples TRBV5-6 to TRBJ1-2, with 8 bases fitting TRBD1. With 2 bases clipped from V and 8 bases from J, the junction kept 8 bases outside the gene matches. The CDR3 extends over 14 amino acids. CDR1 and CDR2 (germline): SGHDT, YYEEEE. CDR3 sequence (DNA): TGTGCCAGCAGCTTCGGCAGGGGGCGGGGCGGCTACACCTTC. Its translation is CASSFGRGRGGYTF.

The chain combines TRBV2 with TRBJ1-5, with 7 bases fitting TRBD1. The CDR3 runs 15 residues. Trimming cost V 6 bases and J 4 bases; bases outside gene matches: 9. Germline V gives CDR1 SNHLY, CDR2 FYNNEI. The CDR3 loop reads CASSDNRGWNQPQHF. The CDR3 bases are TGTGCCAGCAGCGATAACAGGGGTTGGAATCAGCCCCAGCATTTT.

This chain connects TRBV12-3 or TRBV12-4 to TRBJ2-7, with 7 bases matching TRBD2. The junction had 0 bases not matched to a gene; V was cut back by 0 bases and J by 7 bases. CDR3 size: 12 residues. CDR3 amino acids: CASSLASGEQYF. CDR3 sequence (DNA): TGTGCCAGCAGTTTAGCTAGCGGGGAGCAGTACTTC.